Below are 13 T cell receptor beta chains sequenced from a single sample in a study of shared clonotypes between healthy human individuals. Cells designated naive CD8 were CD45RO-negative and were positively selected for CCR7, with terminally differentiated effector memory CD45RA+ cells excluded. Repertoires were generated with immunoSEQ multiplex PCR, while TCRdb's copy carries only in-frame clones and drops some. The data hold hundreds of thousands of clones, with about 96% observed a single time. The sequenced sample consisted of naive CD8+ T cells sorted from blood. These receptors were taken from a woman aged 25 to 39 in good health.

The gene calls are TRBV2 and TRBJ1-5; D is ambiguous. Germline assignment: CDR1 SNHLY and CDR2 FYNNEI. V was shortened by 6 bases and J by 0 bases, with 12 bases between the two germline ends. The CDR3 is made up of 15 amino acids. The CDR3 protein is CASSAGDYSNQPQHF. CDR3 nucleotide sequence: TGTGCCAGCAGCGCGGGAGATTATAGCAATCAGCCCCAGCATTTT.

As to this clone: Other DNA sequences of this sample code for an identical CDR3. The J gene is TRBJ1-5, the V gene TRBV27; D gene unclear. The V end lost 3 bases, the J end lost 4 bases, and 4 bases lay between the germline ends. Germline V gene lookup returns CDR1 MNHEY and CDR2 SMNVEV (reference sequence). The CDR3 is 12 residues long. The CDR3: CASSFPNQPQHF. The CDR3 DNA follows: TGTGCCAGCAGTTTCCCTAATCAGCCCCAGCATTTT.

The chain joins TRBV15 to TRBJ1-5, with D possibly TRBD1 on 5 matching bases. This CDR3 comprises 13 residues. Per the germline V gene, CDR1 is LNHNV and CDR2 is YYDKDF (reference sequence). V lost 7 bases to trimming and J lost 2 bases, with 9 bases between them. In DNA, the CDR3 is TGTGCCACCAATACAGGCGGCAATCAGCCCCAGCATTTT. Translation: CATNTGGNQPQHF. Full variable domain (remainder filled in from reference TRBV15 and TRBJ1-5): DAMVIQNPRYQVTQFGKPVTLSCSQTLNHNVMYWYQQKSSQAPKLLFHYYDKDFNNEADTPDNFQSRRPNTSFCFLDIRSPGLGDTAMYLCATNTGGNQPQHFGDGTRLSIL.

The rearrangement joins TRBV27 to TRBJ2-1; 7 nucleotides align to TRBD1. Germline V CDR1 and CDR2: MNHEY, SMNVEV (reference sequence). The trim removed 5 bases at V and 2 bases at J, leaving 6 bases unmatched. The CDR3 spans 15 residues. The CDR3 sequence: CASSRRQGTYNEQFF. Written as DNA, the CDR3 is TGTGCCAGCAGTAGGCGACAGGGCACCTACAATGAGCAGTTCTTC.

This chain links TRBV11-2 with TRBJ2-3; D not certain. The ends were cut back, 1 base at V and 1 base at J, with 9 bases in the middle. Germline V gene data show CDR1 as SGHAT and CDR2 as FQNNGV. The CDR3 spans 15 residues. The CDR3 loop reads CASSLGARRTDTQYF. The CDR3 coding sequence is TGTGCCAGCAGCTTAGGAGCCCGGCGCACAGATACGCAGTATTTT.

In this sample, this clone turned up a few times. The genes are TRBV19 and TRBJ1-1; D remains unclear. The V gene lost 1 base and the J gene lost 11 bases, with 11 bases spanning the gap. Germline CDR1 LNHDA, CDR2 SQIVND (reference sequence). The CDR3 has 12 residues. The CDR3 spells CASSIGLAPAFF. DNA of the CDR3: TGTGCCAGTAGTATAGGATTGGCTCCGGCTTTCTTT.

Remarks on this clone: This same CDR3 is encoded by further DNA sequences in the sample. The J gene is TRBJ2-3, the V gene TRBV11-2, with D uncertain. The CDR3 sequence is 12 residues long. Trimming removed 0 bases at V and 6 bases at J, with 4 bases between. Germline lookup yields CDR1 SGHAT and CDR2 FQNNGV. CDR3 in amino acids: CASSLDGDTQYF. CDR3 sequence (DNA): TGTGCCAGCAGCTTAGATGGCGATACGCAGTATTTT.

J is TRBJ2-3 and V is TRBV28; weak D call: TRBD2 (6 bases). There are 12 residues in the CDR3. Germline V gene sequence: CDR1 MDHEN, CDR2 SYDVKM. With 8 bases removed from V and 8 bases from J, the gap between germline ends came to 14 bases. The CDR3 coding sequence is TGTGCCAGCGAACCCGCCGGGGGTACGCAGTATTTT. Amino acid sequence: CASEPAGGTQYF.

The chain uses TRBV5-4 and TRBJ1-4, with 8 nucleotides matching TRBD1. There are 13 residues in the CDR3. Per the germline V gene, CDR1 is SGHNT and CDR2 is YYREEE (reference sequence). V shed 4 bases and J 6 bases; nucleotides not matched to a gene: 2. The CDR3, as DNA: TGTGCCAGCAGCCCGGACAGGGATGAAAAACTGTTTTTT. This encodes CASSPDRDEKLFF.

V gene TRBV6-6 combines with J gene TRBJ2-2; D uncertain. The V gene lost 0 bases and the J gene lost 1 base, with 0 bases spanning the gap. The CDR3 has 13 residues. Germline V gene data show CDR1 as MNHNY and CDR2 as SVGAGI (reference sequence). The CDR3 region has the DNA TGTGCCAGCAGTTACTCGAACACCGGGGAGCTGTTTTTT. Translation gives CASSYSNTGELFF.

V is TRBV5-1 and J is TRBJ2-1; 9 positions match TRBD1. This CDR3 region has 15 residues. Germline values: CDR1 SGHRS, CDR2 YFSETQ. After removal of 3 bases from V and 2 bases from J, the junction contained 3 bases not matched to a gene. This CDR3 is CASSSTGGTYNEQFF. The CDR3, as DNA: TGCGCCAGCAGCTCTACAGGGGGCACCTACAATGAGCAGTTCTTC.

The gene calls are TRBV19 and TRBJ2-3; D ambiguous. The V end was cut by 6 bases, the J end by 3 bases, with 10 bases between. The CDR3 contains 13 residues. Germline V gene lookup returns CDR1 LNHDA and CDR2 SQIVND (reference sequence). The CDR3 DNA reads as TGTGCCAGTAGGCCTCTGGGGACAGATACGCAGTATTTT. As protein: CASRPLGTDTQYF.

The V gene is TRBV27, the J gene TRBJ2-5; D is possibly TRBD1 (5 bases). This CDR3 is 14 amino acids long. Trimming took 2 bases from V and 1 from J, leaving 8 bases between them. CDR1 and CDR2 from the germline V gene are MNHEY and SMNVEV (reference sequence). The DNA of the CDR3 is TGTGCCAGCAGTTTAAGGGGCTCCCAAGAGACCCAGTACTTC. It specifies CASSLRGSQETQYF.